The next 9 T cell receptor beta chains were all read from a single sample in a study of regulatory and conventional T cells in RAG deficiency. The table came from immunoSEQ multiplex PCR; TCRdb's copy has only in-frame clones and leaves some out. The repertoire has about 34,000 clones, 76% of them found once; the top ten carry just under 3.5%. Genomic DNA came from blood conventional CD4+ T cells gated CD25-low CD127-high. In addition, the sample was reused for a study of regulatory T cells. From that second work: Amplification used 52 TRBV primers and 13 TRBJ primers.

The sequenced material came from CD4+ effector T cells sorted from blood. All receptors come from a human donor in good health.

The chain joins TRBV28 to TRBJ1-5, with 11 bases that match TRBD1. The CDR3 runs to 16 residues. Germline CDR1 reads MDHEN; CDR2 reads SYDVKM. J gave up 6 bases and V 5 bases, and 9 bases lay outside the gene matches. This CDR3 is CASSPFWGQGGQPQHF. CDR3 DNA: TGTGCCAGCAGTCCATTTTGGGGACAGGGGGGTCAGCCCCAGCATTTT.

Only one count was recorded for this clone. The chain has TRBV5-6 and TRBJ1-1, with unresolved D. V was shortened by 1 base and J by 10 bases, with 23 bases between the two germline ends. Germline CDR1 is SGHDT and CDR2 is YYEEEE. The CDR3 has 16 residues. The CDR3 spells CASSLFSGRLTLGAFF. In nucleotides, the CDR3 is TGTGCCAGCAGCTTGTTTTCCGGGCGTCTTACACTGGGAGCTTTCTTT.

This rearrangement joins TRBV30 to TRBJ2-3; perhaps TRBD2 as D (5 bases). Trimming took 6 bases from V and 5 from J, leaving 12 bases between them. Germline V gene lookup returns CDR1 GTSNPN and CDR2 SVGIG (reference sequence). The CDR3 totals 12 residues. The CDR3 sequence: CACRGRIDTQYF. The CDR3, as DNA: TGTGCCTGCCGGGGTAGGATAGATACGCAGTATTTT.

The rearrangement uses TRBV5-4 and TRBJ2-2; 11 bases match TRBD1. The CDR3 has 16 amino acids. J was trimmed by 7 bases and V by 3 bases; bases with no gene match: 8. Germline V CDR1 and CDR2: SGHNT, YYREEE (reference sequence). CDR3 nucleotide sequence: TGTGCCAGCAGCTCATGGACAGGGGGCTTCGTCGGGGAGCTGTTTTTT. Protein product: CASSSWTGGFVGELFF.

The chain uses TRBV19 and TRBJ1-5; D is perhaps TRBD1 (6 bases). Trimming left V 3 bases short and J 6 bases short, with 12 bases between. The germline gives CDR1 LNHDA, CDR2 SQIVND (reference sequence). This CDR3 is built from 14 residues. CDR3 residues: CASSMIGGSQPQHF. DNA for the CDR3: TGTGCCAGTAGTATGATAGGGGGTAGTCAGCCCCAGCATTTT.

V usage is TRBV18 and J usage is TRBJ1-4, with D hard to call. Looked up from germline, CDR1 is KGHSH and CDR2 is LQKENI. V shed 1 base and J shed 4 bases, with 7 bases lying between them. The CDR3 has 14 residues. The CDR3 sequence is CASSPQRNNEKLFF. The CDR3 bases are TGTGCCAGCTCACCACAAAGGAATAATGAAAAACTGTTTTTT.

This clone was counted a single time. The chain is built from TRBV27 and TRBJ2-3; 9 bases map to TRBD2. V was pared by 1 base and J by 0 bases, with 2 bases of the junction left unmatched. This CDR3 contains 16 residues. Germline V lookup: CDR1 MNHEY, CDR2 SMNVEV (reference sequence). CDR3 nucleotides: TGTGCCAGCAGTTTATTCGGACTAGCGAGCACAGATACGCAGTATTTT. As protein: CASSLFGLASTDTQYF.

The CDR3 sequence is CASRWASGRLAQYF. DNA of the CDR3: TGTGCCAGCCGTTGGGCTAGCGGAAGGTTGGCCCAGTACTTC. This rearrangement joins TRBV28 to TRBJ2-5; 7 bases are a match to TRBD2. After removal of 8 bases from V and 9 bases from J, the junction contained 15 bases not matched to a gene. Per germline, CDR1 MDHEN and CDR2 SYDVKM. This CDR3 has 14 amino acids.

The chain links TRBV15 to TRBJ2-3; possibly TRBD1 or TRBD2 for D (6 bases each). Germline values: CDR1 LNHNV, CDR2 YYDKDF (reference sequence). Trimming removed 5 bases at V and 6 bases at J, with 18 bases between. There are 15 residues in the CDR3. CDR3 sequence: CATSRGTKSGDTQYF. CDR3 coding DNA: TGTGCCACCAGCCGAGGGACAAAGAGCGGGGATACGCAGTATTTT.